Detailed here is one TCR beta chain. Antigen unknown. This sample is drawn from a study of cytomegalovirus exposure and HLA in healthy donors. Study at large: Around 200 million T cells yielded roughly 120 million unique TCR beta sequences, as an earlier analysis found. Study-wide results and caveats: A likely sequencing artifact accounted for one observed cluster of highly shared sequence variants. Most observed TCR sequences were rare, whereas some public TCRs were detected in many donors. Available immune exposure information was restricted to CMV serostatus only.

PCR employed 60 Vbeta and 13 Jbeta primers. The protocol was immunoSEQ multiplex PCR, while the TCRdb copy is restricted to in-frame clones and leaves out a portion. The repertoire holds about 130,000 clones, about three quarters seen once, with about 2.6% in the top ten. The TCR comes from a woman aged 60-75 years in good health and CMV-seropositive. Sequencing used PBMCs.

The CDR3 DNA follows: TGTGCCAGCAGCTTCGGTTCGGAAAAACTGTTTTTT. The encoded protein is CASSFGSEKLFF. V and J are TRBV7-9 and TRBJ1-4; no clear D. The ends were cut back, 3 bases at V and 8 bases at J, with 7 bases in the middle. CDR3 size: 12 residues. Germline V CDR1 and CDR2: SEHNR, FQNEAQ (reference sequence).